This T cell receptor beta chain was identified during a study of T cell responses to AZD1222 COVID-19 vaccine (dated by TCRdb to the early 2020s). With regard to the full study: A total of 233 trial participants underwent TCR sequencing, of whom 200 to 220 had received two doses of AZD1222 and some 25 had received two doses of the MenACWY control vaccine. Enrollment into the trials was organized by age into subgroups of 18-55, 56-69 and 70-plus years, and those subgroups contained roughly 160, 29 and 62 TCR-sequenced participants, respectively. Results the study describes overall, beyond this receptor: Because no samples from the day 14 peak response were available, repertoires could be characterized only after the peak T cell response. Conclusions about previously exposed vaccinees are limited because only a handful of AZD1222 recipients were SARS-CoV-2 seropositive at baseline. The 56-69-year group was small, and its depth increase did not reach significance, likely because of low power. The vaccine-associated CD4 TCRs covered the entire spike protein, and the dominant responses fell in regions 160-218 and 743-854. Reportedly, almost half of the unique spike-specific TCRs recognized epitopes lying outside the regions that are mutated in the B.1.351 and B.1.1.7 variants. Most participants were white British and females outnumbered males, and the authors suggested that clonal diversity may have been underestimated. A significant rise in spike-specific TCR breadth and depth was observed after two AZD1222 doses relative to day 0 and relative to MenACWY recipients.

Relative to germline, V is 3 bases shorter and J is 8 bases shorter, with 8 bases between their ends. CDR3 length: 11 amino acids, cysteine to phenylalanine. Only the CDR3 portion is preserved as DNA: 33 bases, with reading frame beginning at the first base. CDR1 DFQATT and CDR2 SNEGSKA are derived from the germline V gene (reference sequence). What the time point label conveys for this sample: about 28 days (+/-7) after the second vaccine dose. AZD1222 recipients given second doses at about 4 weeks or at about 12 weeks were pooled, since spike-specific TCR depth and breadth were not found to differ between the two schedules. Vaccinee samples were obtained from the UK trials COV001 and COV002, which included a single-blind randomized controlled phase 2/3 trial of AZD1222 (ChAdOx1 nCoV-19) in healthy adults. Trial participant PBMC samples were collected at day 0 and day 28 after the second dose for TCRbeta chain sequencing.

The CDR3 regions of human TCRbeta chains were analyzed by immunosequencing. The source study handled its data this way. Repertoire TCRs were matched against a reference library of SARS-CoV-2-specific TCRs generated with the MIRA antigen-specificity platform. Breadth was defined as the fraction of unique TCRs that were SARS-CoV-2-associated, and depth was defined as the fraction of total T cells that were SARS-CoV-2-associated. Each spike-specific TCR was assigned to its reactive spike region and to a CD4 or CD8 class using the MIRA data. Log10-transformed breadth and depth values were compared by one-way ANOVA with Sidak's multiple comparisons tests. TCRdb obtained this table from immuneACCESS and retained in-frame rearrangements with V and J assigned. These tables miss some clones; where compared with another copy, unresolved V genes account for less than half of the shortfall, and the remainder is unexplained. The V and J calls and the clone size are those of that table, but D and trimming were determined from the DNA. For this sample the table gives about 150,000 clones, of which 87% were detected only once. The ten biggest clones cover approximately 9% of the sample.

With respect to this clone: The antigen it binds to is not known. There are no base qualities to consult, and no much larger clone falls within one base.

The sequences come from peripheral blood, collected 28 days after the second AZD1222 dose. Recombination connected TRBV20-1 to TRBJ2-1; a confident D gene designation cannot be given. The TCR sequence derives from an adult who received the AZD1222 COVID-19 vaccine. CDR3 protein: CSASQYDEQFF. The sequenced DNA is TGCAGTGCTAGCCAGTACGATGAGCAGTTCTTC.